The TCR beta chain described here comes from a study of T-cell memory formation after mild COVID-19. General observations from the study: Balance between CD4 and CD8 was seen in clones contracting day 15 to 85, and a CD4+ lean was seen in later expanders. Certain responding clones were present in pre-infection memory, suggesting participation of cross-reactive memory.

TCRdb re-derived calls from the 5' RACE reads in MiXCR, one entry per CDR3 protein. The table shows under 90,000 distinct CDR3 sequences, with around 13% occurring only once. This clonotype was picked up a small number of times. Its target is unknown. The sequence was obtained from an adult woman who had mild COVID-19 (a few samples of this study predate the infection). Cell type and time point are not known. Sequences were obtained from PBMCs or a T cell subset sorted from them (not recorded which).

The CDR3 DNA reads TGTGCCTGGTCTCCTTCGGACTTAACCTACGAGCAGTACTTC. This translates into CAWSPSDLTYEQYF. This rearrangement joins TRBV30 to TRBJ2-7, with a possible D match to TRBD2 (5 bases). This CDR3 is built from 14 residues. Germline CDR1 and CDR2: GTSNPN and SVGIG (reference sequence). V gave up 5 bases and J gave up 2 bases, with 16 bases separating them.